This T cell receptor beta chain stems from a study of blood T cell repertoires in COVID-19 (dated by TCRdb to 2018 to 2020). Broadly, across the study: Samples covering the acute and convalescent phases of COVID-19 were provided by collaborators in the United States, Italy and Spain. The prospective study material was composed of cDNA or gDNA derived from T cells, B-cell-depleted T cells, or PBMCs. The samples were drawn from the first 160 participants of the ongoing ImmuneRACE study and from 950 to 1,500 subjects provided by 6 global collaborators. Where HLA class I and class II types were available, the types were taken from metadata supplied by the sample provider, not from assay-based typing. The dataset comprised deeply sampled blood TCRbeta repertoires from subjects exposed to, actively infected with, or recovered from COVID-19. A freely available public database, intended as a resource for researchers studying the immune response to SARS-CoV-2, is where the repertoires were released. A de-identified subject ID, COVID-19 status, age in years and sex were almost always included in the sample metadata.

On this clone itself: It has no known antigen specificity. Within one base of it there is no much larger clone, and no base qualities were kept.

Samples from volunteer blood donors who had recovered from COVID-19 were contributed by a second Seattle source. The collaborating institutions used their own protocols to collect whole blood in K2EDTA tubes. For TCRbeta analysis, collaborators shipped samples in one of three forms: frozen whole blood, isolated PBMCs, or DNA extracted from either of those sample types. Trimming removed 4 bases from V and 6 bases from J; the gene matches leave 9 bases unexplained. The CDR3 holds 15 amino acids from the cysteine to the phenylalanine. Just the 45-base CDR3 DNA is kept, in frame starting at base 1. As encoded in the germline V gene (reference sequence), CDR1 is LNHDA while CDR2 is SQIVND. TCRbeta CDR3 regions were amplified from genomic DNA by means of the immunoSEQ Assay, a bias-controlled multiplex PCR. The paper's data handling went like this. The number of nucleated cells in each sample was estimated from the amplification of reference gene primers within the assay. Sequence reads were collapsed and filtered to measure the absolute abundance of every unique TCRbeta CDR3 rearrangement. Productive Simpson clonality was computed per sample as the square root of Simpson's diversity index over productive rearrangements. TCRdb provides this immuneACCESS table in a form limited to in-frame rearrangements. Some clones are lacking; in checked studies, under half of them reflect an unresolved V gene, and why the rest are absent is not known. The V and J calls and the clone size are those of that table, but D and trimming were determined from the DNA. For this sample there are 150,000 to 200,000 clones; 89% appear just once. Roughly 2% of the sample comes from the top ten.

General conclusions and limits of the study: Clinical and demographic metadata were provided uncurated, with the amount varying by source and participant.

The clonotype comes from a man between 18 and 29 years old who had recovered from COVID-19. The sequencing input was peripheral blood. Rearrangement joined TRBV19 to TRBJ2-4; TRBD2 aligns with 7 central bases. The DNA sequence is given as TGTGCCAGTAGTAAATGGTCGGTAGCGGGAAACATTCAGTACTTC. This encodes CASSKWSVAGNIQYF.